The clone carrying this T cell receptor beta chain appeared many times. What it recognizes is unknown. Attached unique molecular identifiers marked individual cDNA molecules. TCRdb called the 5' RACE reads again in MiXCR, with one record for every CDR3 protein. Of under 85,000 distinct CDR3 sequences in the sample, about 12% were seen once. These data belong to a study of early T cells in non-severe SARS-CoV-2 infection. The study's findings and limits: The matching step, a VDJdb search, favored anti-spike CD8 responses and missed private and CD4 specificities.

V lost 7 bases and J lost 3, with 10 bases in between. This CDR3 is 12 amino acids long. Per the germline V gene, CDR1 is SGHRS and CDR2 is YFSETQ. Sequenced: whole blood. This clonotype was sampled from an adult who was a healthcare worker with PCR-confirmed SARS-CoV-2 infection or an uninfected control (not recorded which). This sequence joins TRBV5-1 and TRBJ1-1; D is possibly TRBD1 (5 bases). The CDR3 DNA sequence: TGCGCCAGCGCCGCCAGGGACACTGAAGCTTTCTTT. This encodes CASAARDTEAFF. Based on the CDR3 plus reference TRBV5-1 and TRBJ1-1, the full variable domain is KAGVTQTPRYLIKTRGQQVTLSCSPISGHRSVSWYQQTPGQGLQFLFEYFSETQRNKGNFPGRFSGRQFSNSRSEMNVSTLELGDSALYLCASAARDTEAFFGQGTRLTVV.